The rows below give T cell receptor beta chains drawn from one sample of a study of OX40 agonist ivuxolimab in advanced cancers. Profiling relied on immunoSEQ multiplex PCR, and the TCRdb table lists in-frame clones only, not all of them. The table shows over 75,000 clones, with 87% occurring only once. The sample in question was CD4+ or CD8+ T cells sorted from blood, obtained in a trial of the OX40 agonist ivuxolimab. These receptors all stem from an adult with an advanced solid tumor such as melanoma, head and neck, liver or kidney cancer. CDR3s include the opening cysteine and the closing phenylalanine or tryptophan. Clone size appears in some rows only: once, few, many, or a class for an expanded clone.

clone_size j_call v_call cdr3_aa
NA TRBJ2-1 TRBV19 CASVGGQGSYNEQFF
NA TRBJ1-4 TRBV5-1 CASSLTGMRSTNEKLFF
once TRBJ1-2 TRBV5-1 CASKSGAAPQRGEYGYTF
NA TRBJ1-2 TRBV19 CASSPRGQSYGYTF
NA TRBJ1-6 TRBV5-4 CASSEAGYNSPLHF
NA TRBJ2-1 TRBV5-1 CASSTSGTSIGNEQFF
NA TRBJ1-2 TRBV28 CASSLGGSRNYGYTF
NA TRBJ2-5 TRBV5-1 CASSTRTGQIQETQYF
NA NA TRBV28 CASSPSRSSYEQYF
NA TRBJ2-3 TRBV7-8 CASSLVLAGVTDTQYF
NA TRBJ2-7 TRBV5-4 CASSPRTGEYEQYF
NA TRBJ2-3 TRBV30 CAWKYLSTDTQYF
NA TRBJ2-3 TRBV2 CASSEEGDTQYF
NA TRBJ2-5 TRBV4-2 CASSRALRETQYF
NA TRBJ1-2 TRBV4-1 CASSPRMEAIGLNYGYTF
NA TRBJ2-2 TRBV19 CASRVERGNTGELFF
NA TRBJ2-5 TRBV11-3 CASSLGQGAEETQYF
NA TRBJ2-2 TRBV5-1 CASTGDFYTGELFF